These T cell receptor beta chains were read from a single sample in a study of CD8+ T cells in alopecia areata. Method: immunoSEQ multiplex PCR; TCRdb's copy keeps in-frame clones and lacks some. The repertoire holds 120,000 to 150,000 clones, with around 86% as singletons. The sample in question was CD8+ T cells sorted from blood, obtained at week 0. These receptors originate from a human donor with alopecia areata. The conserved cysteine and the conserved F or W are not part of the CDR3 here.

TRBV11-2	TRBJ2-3	ASSPAGFSGPGDTQY
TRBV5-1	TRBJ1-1	ASSSPGLNTEAF
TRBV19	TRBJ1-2	ASWGQTNYGYT
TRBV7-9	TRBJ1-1	ASSLGGAEAF
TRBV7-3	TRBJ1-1	ASSLFGTTEAF
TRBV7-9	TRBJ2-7	ASVGQTAYEQY
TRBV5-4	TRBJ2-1	ASSFASAGGDEQF
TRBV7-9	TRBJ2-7	ASRLTNEQY
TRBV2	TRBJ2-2	ASKTDFGPTGELF
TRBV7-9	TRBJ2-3	ASSPAGGRGTDTQY
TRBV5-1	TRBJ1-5	ASSFWDRGQQPQH
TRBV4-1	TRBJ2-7	ASSQHGPYEQY
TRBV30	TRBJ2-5	AWAFIAGGPQETQY
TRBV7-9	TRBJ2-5	ASSLGFSAGEETQY
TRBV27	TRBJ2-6	ASSLITGGPSGANVLT
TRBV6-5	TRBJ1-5	ASSYSELGQPQH
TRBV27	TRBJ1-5	ASSFGASYSNQPQH
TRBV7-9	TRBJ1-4	ASSLKTGNEKLF
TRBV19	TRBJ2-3	ASSGQDDAQY
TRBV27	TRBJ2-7	ASSFGQGSYEQY
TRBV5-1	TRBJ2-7	ASSFGDNSYEQY
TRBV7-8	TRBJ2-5	ASSRPGTEARWTQY
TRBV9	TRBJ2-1	ASSADREVYNEQF
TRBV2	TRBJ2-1	ASSETGGKF
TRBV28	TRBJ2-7	ASIPRQGMYEQY
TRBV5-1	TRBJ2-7	ASSPYYRTYEQY
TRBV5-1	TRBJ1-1	ASSLTGHYMNTEAF